The 26 T cell receptor beta chains given below trace back to one sample, sequenced in a study of blood T cell repertoires in COVID-19. This table comes from immunoSEQ multiplex PCR, and its TCRdb copy is limited to in-frame clones, with some not included. Of a few hundred thousand clones in the sample, 75% to 90% were seen once. The source material was PBMCs or T cells enriched from blood (not recorded which). The receptors were gathered from a woman younger than 45 who had been exposed to COVID-19.

The chain uses TRBV20-1 and TRBJ1-1; D is unclear. The germline gives CDR1 DFQATT, CDR2 SNEGSKA (reference sequence). This CDR3 is 9 amino acids long. The V gene lost 5 bases and the J gene lost 8 bases, with 6 bases spanning the gap. The chain's CDR3 is CSAGLEAFF. In DNA form, the CDR3 reads TGCAGTGCTGGACTGGAAGCTTTCTTT.

The rearrangement links TRBV7-3 to TRBJ2-3, with D maybe TRBD2 (6 bases). Trimming removed 0 bases from V and 1 base from J, with 8 bases in between. The V gene's germline CDR1 is SGHTA and CDR2 FQGTGA. CDR3 size: 15 residues. CDR3 sequence: CASSLTGTGTDTQYF. CDR3 DNA sequence: TGTGCCAGCAGCTTAACGGGGACTGGCACAGATACGCAGTATTTT.

The chain has TRBV10-2 and TRBJ2-7; D ambiguous. CDR3 length equals 15 residues. Germline V gene lookup returns CDR1 WSHSY and CDR2 SAAADI. Trimming left V 4 bases short and J 0 bases short, with 13 bases between. The CDR3 DNA follows: TGCGCCAGCAGTGCGACATCGCCAAGCTCCTACGAGCAGTACTTC. Amino acids: CASSATSPSSYEQYF.

The rearrangement joins TRBV10-3 to TRBJ2-1, with a weak D call TRBD2 (5 bases). The CDR3 extends over 13 amino acids. Per the germline V gene, CDR1 is ENHRY and CDR2 is SYGVKD. The V and J ends lost 1 base and 4 bases respectively, with 5 bases between them. The CDR3 bases are TGTGCCATCAGTGAGTGGGAGTACAATGAGCAGTTCTTC. Protein sequence: CAISEWEYNEQFF.

The rearrangement links TRBV5-1 to TRBJ2-3; 9 bases are a match to TRBD2. The ends lost 4 bases at V and 8 bases at J; junction bases unmatched: 11. CDR1 SGHRS and CDR2 YFSETQ come from the germline V gene. The CDR3 runs to 15 residues. In nucleotides, the CDR3 is TGCGCCAGCAGCCCCGGGACTAGCTACACGGTTACGCAGTATTTT. As protein: CASSPGTSYTVTQYF.

The chain has TRBV6-6 and TRBJ1-1; the D gene is possibly TRBD1 (5 bases). This CDR3 spans 12 amino acids. V was shortened by 2 bases and J by 5 bases, with 6 bases between the two germline ends. Germline assignment: CDR1 MNHNY and CDR2 SVGAGI (reference sequence). CDR3: CASSYGGTEAFF. The CDR3 DNA follows: TGTGCCAGCAGTTACGGGGGGACTGAAGCTTTCTTT.

V is TRBV2 and J is TRBJ1-6, with D perhaps TRBD1 (5 bases). From germline, CDR1 is SNHLY and CDR2 FYNNEI. The CDR3 has 16 residues. V was cut by 5 bases and J by 1 base, with 12 bases left in between. CDR3 nucleotides: TGTGCCAGCAGTTCCTCCAGGGAATCCTATAATTCACCCCTCCACTTT. Its translation: CASSSSRESYNSPLHF.

The genes are TRBV2 and TRBJ2-3; no clear D gene. Germline V CDR1 and CDR2: SNHLY, FYNNEI. V was pared by 7 bases and J by 4 bases, with 6 bases between. CDR3 size: 11 residues. The DNA for the CDR3 is TGTGCCAGCAAACTCCCAGATACGCAGTATTTT. Its protein is CASKLPDTQYF.

The count of this clone is one. This chain uses TRBV5-1 with TRBJ1-2; D might be TRBD1 (5 bases). The CDR3 loop spans 17 amino acids. CDR1 is SGHRS and CDR2 is YFSETQ in the germline V gene. V was cut by 0 bases and J by 1 base, with 16 bases left in between. CDR3 in DNA: TGCGCCAGCAGCTTGGGGACACCAGGGTCACTTAACTATGGCTACACCTTC. Translation: CASSLGTPGSLNYGYTF.

The table lists this clone with a few counts. The V and J genes are TRBV7-3 and TRBJ2-7, with 8 bases identical to TRBD1. Germline lookup yields CDR1 SGHTA and CDR2 FQGTGA. V lost 4 bases to trimming and J lost 3 bases; unmatched junction nucleotides: 5. The CDR3 consists of 14 residues. The CDR3 spells CASSSTGGHYEQYF. CDR3 DNA: TGTGCCAGCAGCTCTACAGGGGGTCACTACGAGCAGTACTTC. The full variable domain, with the rest looked up from reference TRBV7-3 and TRBJ2-7, is GAGVSQTPSNKVTEKGKYVELRCDPISGHTALYWYRQSLGQGPEFLIYFQGTGAADDSGLPNDRFFAVRPEGSVSTLKIQRTERGDSAVYLCASSSTGGHYEQYFGPGTRLTVT.

This sequence joins TRBV11-3 and TRBJ1-1; 7 bases map to TRBD1. V dropped 5 bases and J dropped 1; count of bases not matched to a gene: 13. Germline CDR1 and CDR2: SGHNT and YENEEA. The CDR3 covers 17 residues. The CDR3 reads CASSLGGTGMGNTEAFF. CDR3 nucleotides: TGTGCCAGCAGCCTAGGGGGCACAGGGATGGGGAACACTGAAGCTTTCTTT.

The V gene is TRBV28, the J gene TRBJ1-4, with 9 bases fitting TRBD1. Germline V gives CDR1 MDHEN, CDR2 SYDVKM. The CDR3 is 15 residues long. Unmatched junction bases numbered 8, after V lost 4 bases and J lost 8 bases. CDR3 sequence (DNA): TGTGCCAGCAGTTCCTCCGGGACAGGGAGGGAAAAACTGTTTTTT. It is translated as CASSSSGTGREKLFF.

The chain has TRBV11-2 and TRBJ1-4, with D perhaps TRBD1 (5 bases). The length of the CDR3 is 13 residues. Trimming pared 4 bases from V and 8 bases from J, leaving 11 bases between. CDR1 SGHAT and CDR2 FQNNGV come from the germline V gene. The CDR3 sequence is CASSSSRGEKLFF. CDR3 in DNA: TGTGCCAGCAGCTCCTCCCGGGGGGAAAAACTGTTTTTT.

The chain couples TRBV27 to TRBJ1-6; no reliable D call. Germline CDR1 reads MNHEY; CDR2 reads SMNVEV (reference sequence). The CDR3 covers 16 residues. V lost 3 bases and J 0 bases, leaving 9 bases between the germline ends. The DNA for the CDR3 is TGTGCCAGCAGTTTTTCCCTGAGCTCCTATAATTCACCCCTCCACTTT. Amino acid sequence: CASSFSLSSYNSPLHF.

The CDR3 DNA reads TGCGCCAGCAGCTTGGAGCCAGGAACCTTCTACGAGCAGTACTTC. It codes for CASSLEPGTFYEQYF. The chain joins TRBV5-1 to TRBJ2-7; D gene ambiguous. The germline V and J ends were trimmed by 0 bases and 3 bases, with 13 bases remaining between them. Germline CDR1 is SGHRS and CDR2 is YFSETQ. The CDR3 covers 15 residues.

This sequence joins TRBV5-1 and TRBJ2-1; 7 nucleotides align to TRBD2. The CDR3 extends over 14 amino acids. Germline loops: CDR1 SGHRS, CDR2 YFSETQ. J gave up 6 bases and V 5 bases, and 8 bases lay outside the gene matches. Here the CDR3 reads CASSSAGGGNEQFF. The CDR3, as DNA: TGCGCCAGCAGTTCGGCGGGCGGGGGCAATGAGCAGTTCTTC.

The chain couples TRBV27 to TRBJ2-3; possibly TRBD2 for D (6 bases). The germline V gene encodes CDR1 MNHEY and CDR2 SMNVEV (reference sequence). This CDR3 is built from 14 residues. V shed 7 bases and J shed 0 bases, with 11 bases lying between them. The CDR3 region has the DNA TGTGCCAGCATTAGGAGCGGGAGCACAGATACGCAGTATTTT. Its protein is CASIRSGSTDTQYF.

The chain recombines TRBV2 with TRBJ2-4; 10 nucleotides match TRBD1. V trimming: 4 bases; J trimming: 3 bases; junction bases outside the gene matches: 6. The V gene's germline CDR1 is SNHLY and CDR2 FYNNEI. There are 16 residues in the CDR3. In DNA form, the CDR3 reads TGTGCCAGCAGTGGAGGACAGGGGGTCGTCAAAAACATTCAGTACTTC. Protein: CASSGGQGVVKNIQYF.

The CDR3 spells CASSLVGTGFRGEAFF. CDR3 DNA sequence: TGTGCCAGCAGCTTAGTGGGGACAGGGTTTAGGGGTGAAGCTTTCTTT. The V call is TRBV7-9, the J call TRBJ1-1; 9 positions agree with TRBD1. The CDR3 runs to 16 residues. Germline lookup yields CDR1 SEHNR and CDR2 FQNEAQ (reference sequence). V lost 1 base, J lost 7 bases, and 10 bases stayed unmatched.

This chain connects TRBV6-6 to TRBJ1-1, with D possibly being TRBD1 (5 bases). Germline V gene sequence: CDR1 MNHNY, CDR2 SVGAGI (reference sequence). The CDR3 is 14 amino acids. V dropped 4 bases and J dropped 11 bases, with 20 bases sitting between them. The CDR3 here is CASSSPSKDIQAFF. DNA of the CDR3: TGTGCCAGCAGTTCCCCATCCAAGGACATTCAGGCTTTCTTT.

The chain uses TRBV7-8 and TRBJ1-2; weak D call: TRBD1 (5 bases). The V and J ends lost 4 bases and 2 bases respectively, with 11 bases between them. The CDR3 extends over 14 amino acids. Per the germline V gene, CDR1 is SGHVS and CDR2 is FQNEAQ. The CDR3 here is CASSSWGGNYGYTF. In nucleotides, the CDR3 is TGTGCCAGCAGCTCCTGGGGGGGGAACTATGGCTACACCTTC.

This clone was seen a single time. The chain links TRBV10-3 to TRBJ2-7; no clear D. Germline CDR1 is ENHRY and CDR2 is SYGVKD. The CDR3 covers 12 residues. The V gene lost 2 bases and the J gene lost 4 bases, with 6 bases spanning the gap. CDR3 sequence: CAISEIGYEQYF. In nucleotides, the CDR3 is TGTGCCATCAGTGAGATCGGTTACGAGCAGTACTTC.

The chain is built from TRBV3-1 (or the pseudogene TRBV3-2) and TRBJ2-3, with a possible D match to TRBD2 (6 bases). Germline V gene sequence: CDR1 LGHDT, CDR2 YNNKEL (reference sequence). This CDR3 is 17 amino acids long. Trimming removed 4 bases at V and 7 bases at J, with 24 bases between. In DNA form, the CDR3 reads TGTGCCAGCAGCCGGGACTTTAACAGACCTAGTGGGAATACGCAGTATTTT. This translates into CASSRDFNRPSGNTQYF.

The chain combines TRBV10-2 with TRBJ2-1, with D perhaps TRBD2 (6 bases). The V and J ends lost 7 bases and 4 bases respectively, with 17 bases between them. The CDR3 has 15 residues. Looked up from germline, CDR1 is WSHSY and CDR2 is SAAADI. The CDR3 nucleotides are TGCGCCAGCATTGATGGGCAGGAGGGTTACAATGAGCAGTTCTTC. Translated, it gives CASIDGQEGYNEQFF.

For the CDR3, the DNA is TGTGCCAGCAGCCTCCTTGGCGGGGGTCGAGGGACTGAAGCTTTCTTT. Translating gives CASSLLGGGRGTEAFF. The chain links TRBV7-3 to TRBJ1-1; D may be TRBD1 (5 bases). CDR3 length equals 16 residues. Germline assignment: CDR1 SGHTA and CDR2 FQGTGA. V lost 5 bases to trimming and J lost 5 bases, with 21 bases between them. Combining the CDR3 with reference TRBV7-3 and TRBJ1-1 gives the whole variable domain GAGVSQTPSNKVTEKGKYVELRCDPISGHTALYWYRQSLGQGPEFLIYFQGTGAADDSGLPNDRFFAVRPEGSVSTLKIQRTERGDSAVYLCASSLLGGGRGTEAFFGQGTRLTVV.

The rearrangement joins TRBV9 to TRBJ1-4; 7 bases are a match to TRBD1. The germline CDR1 and CDR2 sequences are SGDLS and YYNGEE. This CDR3 is 16 amino acids long. V dropped 3 bases and J dropped 8; count of bases not matched to a gene: 13. The CDR3 bases are TGTGCCAGCAGCGGAGGGTCAGGACAGGCTACAGAAAAACTGTTTTTT. Its protein is CASSGGSGQATEKLFF.